Below, 3 T cell receptor beta chains from the same sample are listed, as sequenced in a study of persistence of HIV-infected CD4 T cells. These receptors are not linked to any known antigen. Stimulation used approximately 10 ug/mL lysate from CMV-infected fibroblasts. Sorting of responding CD4+ T cells relied on upregulated CD40 ligand together with CD69. This was the immunoSEQ version 4 assay in survey mode. Sequencing was performed with immunoSEQ multiplex PCR; in TCRdb, only in-frame clones are kept and a portion is missing. The sample includes roughly 7,100 clones, around three quarters of them seen just once. The sample here was CD4+ T cells sorted from PBMCs after approximately 19-hour stimulation, taken from a patient who received antiretroviral therapy. The receptors were sampled from an adult woman with HIV who was CMV-seropositive.

The V and J genes are TRBV6-2 or TRBV6-3 and TRBJ1-2; 12 nucleotides match TRBD1. From germline, CDR1 is MNHEY and CDR2 SVGEGT. V shed 6 bases and J 3 bases; nucleotides not matched to a gene: 8. The CDR3 loop spans 16 amino acids. The CDR3 DNA sequence: TGTGCCAGCAGCCCCGGGACAGGGGGCGGTGACTATGGCTACACCTTC. Translating gives CASSPGTGGGDYGYTF.

This clone was seen once. The chain links TRBV7-2 to TRBJ2-7; D uncertain. Per germline, CDR1 SGHTA and CDR2 FQGNSA. This CDR3 comprises 15 residues. Trimming stripped 2 bases from V and 0 bases from J, with 11 bases between. The CDR3 region is CASSLNAVSSYEQYF. DNA of the CDR3: TGTGCCAGCAGCTTAAACGCGGTAAGCTCCTACGAGCAGTACTTC.

The rearrangement links TRBV12-3 or TRBV12-4 to TRBJ1-5; TRBD1 matches 7 bases. CDR3 length equals 11 residues. Trimming removed 4 bases from V and 13 bases from J; junction bases left unmatched: 4. For the CDR3, the DNA is TGTGCCAGCAGTTCCGGGACAGCGCAGCATTTT. Encoded protein: CASSSGTAQHF.